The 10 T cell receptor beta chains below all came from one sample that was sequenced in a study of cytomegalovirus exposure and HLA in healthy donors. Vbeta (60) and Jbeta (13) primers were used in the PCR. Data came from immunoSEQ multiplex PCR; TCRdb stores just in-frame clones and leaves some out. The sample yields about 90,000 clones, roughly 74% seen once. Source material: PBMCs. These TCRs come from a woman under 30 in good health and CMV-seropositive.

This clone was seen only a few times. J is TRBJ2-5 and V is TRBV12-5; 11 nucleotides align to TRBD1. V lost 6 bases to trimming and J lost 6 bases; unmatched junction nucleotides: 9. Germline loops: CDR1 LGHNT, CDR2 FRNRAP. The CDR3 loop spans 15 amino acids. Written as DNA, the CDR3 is TGTGCTAGTGGCCTAAGGGGGACAGGGGGTCAGACCCAGTACTTC. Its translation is CASGLRGTGGQTQYF.

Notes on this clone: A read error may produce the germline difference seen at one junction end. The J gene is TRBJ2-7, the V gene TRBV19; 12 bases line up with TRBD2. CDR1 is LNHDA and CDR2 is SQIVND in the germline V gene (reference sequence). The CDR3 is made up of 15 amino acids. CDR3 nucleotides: TGTGCCACTAGTGAAACTAGCGGGGGGTGGTACGAGCAGTACTTC. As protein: CATSETSGGWYEQYF.

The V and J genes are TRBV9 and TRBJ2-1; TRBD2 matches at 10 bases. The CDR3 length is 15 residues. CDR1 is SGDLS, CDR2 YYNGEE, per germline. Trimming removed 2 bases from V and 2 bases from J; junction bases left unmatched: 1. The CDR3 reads CASSVGTSAYNEQFF. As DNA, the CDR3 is TGTGCCAGCAGCGTCGGGACTAGCGCCTACAATGAGCAGTTCTTC.

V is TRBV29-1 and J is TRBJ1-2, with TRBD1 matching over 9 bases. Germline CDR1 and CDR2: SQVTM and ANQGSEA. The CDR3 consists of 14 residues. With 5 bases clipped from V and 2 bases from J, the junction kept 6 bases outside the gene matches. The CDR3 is CSVSNGQGNYGYTF. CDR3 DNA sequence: TGCAGCGTTTCTAATGGACAGGGGAACTATGGCTACACCTTC.

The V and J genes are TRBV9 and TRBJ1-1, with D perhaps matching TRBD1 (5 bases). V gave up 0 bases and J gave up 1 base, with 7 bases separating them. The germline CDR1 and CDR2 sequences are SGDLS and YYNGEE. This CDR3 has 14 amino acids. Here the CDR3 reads CASSVETGNTEAFF. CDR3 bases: TGTGCCAGCAGCGTAGAAACAGGGAACACTGAAGCTTTCTTT.

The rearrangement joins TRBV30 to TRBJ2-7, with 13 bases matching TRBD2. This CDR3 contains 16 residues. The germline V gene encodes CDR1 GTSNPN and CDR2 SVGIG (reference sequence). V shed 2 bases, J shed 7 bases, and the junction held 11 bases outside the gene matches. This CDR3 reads CAWSSKGLAGAWEQYF. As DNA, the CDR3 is TGTGCCTGGAGTAGCAAAGGACTAGCGGGAGCGTGGGAGCAGTACTTC.

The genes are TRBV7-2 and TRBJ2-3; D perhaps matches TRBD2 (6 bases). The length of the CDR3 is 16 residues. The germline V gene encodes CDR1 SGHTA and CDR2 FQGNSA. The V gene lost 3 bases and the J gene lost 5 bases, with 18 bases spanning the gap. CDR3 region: CASSFAGTHGKDTQYF. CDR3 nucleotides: TGTGCCAGCAGCTTCGCTGGGACTCATGGGAAAGATACGCAGTATTTT.

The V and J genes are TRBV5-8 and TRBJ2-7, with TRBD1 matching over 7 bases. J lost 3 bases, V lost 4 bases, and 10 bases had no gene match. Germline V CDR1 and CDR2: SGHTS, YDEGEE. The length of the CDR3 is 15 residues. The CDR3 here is CASSGGSAGGYEQYF. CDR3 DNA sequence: TGTGCCAGCAGCGGCGGCTCGGCAGGGGGCTACGAGCAGTACTTC.

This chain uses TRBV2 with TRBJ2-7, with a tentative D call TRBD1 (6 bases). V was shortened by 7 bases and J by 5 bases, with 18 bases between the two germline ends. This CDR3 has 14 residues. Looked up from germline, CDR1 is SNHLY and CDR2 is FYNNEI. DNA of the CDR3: TGTGCCAGCAATAGGGAGAGGGGGAAGGACGAGCAGTACTTC. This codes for CASNRERGKDEQYF.

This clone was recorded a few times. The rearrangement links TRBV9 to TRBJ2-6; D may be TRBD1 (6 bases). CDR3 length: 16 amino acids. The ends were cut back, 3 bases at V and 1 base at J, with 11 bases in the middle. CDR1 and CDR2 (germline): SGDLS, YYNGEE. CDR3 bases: TGTGCCAGCAGCGCCAGCAGGGGTTCTGGGGCCAACGTCCTGACTTTC. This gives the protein CASSASRGSGANVLTF.